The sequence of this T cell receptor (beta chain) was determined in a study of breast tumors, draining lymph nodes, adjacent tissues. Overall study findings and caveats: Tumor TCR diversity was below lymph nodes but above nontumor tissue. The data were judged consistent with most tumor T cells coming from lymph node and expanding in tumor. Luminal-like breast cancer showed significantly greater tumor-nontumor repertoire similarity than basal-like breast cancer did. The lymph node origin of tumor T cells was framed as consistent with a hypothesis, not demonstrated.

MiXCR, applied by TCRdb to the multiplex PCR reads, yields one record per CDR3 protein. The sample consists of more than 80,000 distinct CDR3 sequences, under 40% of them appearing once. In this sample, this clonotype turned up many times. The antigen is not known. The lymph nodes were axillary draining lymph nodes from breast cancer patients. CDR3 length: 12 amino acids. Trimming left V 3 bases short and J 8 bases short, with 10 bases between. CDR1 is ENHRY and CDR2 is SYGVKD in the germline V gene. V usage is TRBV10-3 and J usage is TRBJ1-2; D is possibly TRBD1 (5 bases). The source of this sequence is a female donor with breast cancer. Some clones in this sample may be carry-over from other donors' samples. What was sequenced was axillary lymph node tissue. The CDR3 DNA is TGTGCCATCAGTGAATTGGGGGAGGGCTACACCTTC. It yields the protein CAISELGEGYTF.